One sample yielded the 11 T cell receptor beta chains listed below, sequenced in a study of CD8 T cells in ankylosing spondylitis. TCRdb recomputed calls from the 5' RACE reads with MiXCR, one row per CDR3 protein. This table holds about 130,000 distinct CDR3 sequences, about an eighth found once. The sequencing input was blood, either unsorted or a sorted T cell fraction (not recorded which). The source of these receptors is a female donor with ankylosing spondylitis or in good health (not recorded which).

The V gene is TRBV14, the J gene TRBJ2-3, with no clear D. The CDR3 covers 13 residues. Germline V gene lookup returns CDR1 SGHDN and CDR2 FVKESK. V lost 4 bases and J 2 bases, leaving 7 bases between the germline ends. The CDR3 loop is CASSLTYTDTQYF. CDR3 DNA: TGTGCCAGCAGCCTCACCTACACAGATACGCAGTATTTT. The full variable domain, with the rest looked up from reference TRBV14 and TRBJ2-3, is EAGVTQFPSHSVIEKGQTVTLRCDPISGHDNLYWYRRVMGKEIKFLLHFVKESKQDESGMPNNRFLAERTGGTYSTLKVQPAELEDSGVYFCASSLTYTDTQYFGPGTRLTVL.

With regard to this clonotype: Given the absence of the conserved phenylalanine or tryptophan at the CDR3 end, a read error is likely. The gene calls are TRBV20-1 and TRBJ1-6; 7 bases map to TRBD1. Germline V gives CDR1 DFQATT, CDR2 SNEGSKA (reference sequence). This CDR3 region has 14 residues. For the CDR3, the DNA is TGCAGTACTAGAGAACAGGGGACAAATTCACCCCTCCACCTT. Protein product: CSTREQGTNSPLHL.

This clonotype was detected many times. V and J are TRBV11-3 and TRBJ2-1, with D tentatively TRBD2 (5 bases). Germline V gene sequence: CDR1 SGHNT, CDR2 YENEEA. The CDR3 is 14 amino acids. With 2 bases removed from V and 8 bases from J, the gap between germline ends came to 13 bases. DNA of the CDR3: TGTGCCAGCAGCTTATTTGGGCAGGAGGATGAGCAGTTCTTC. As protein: CASSLFGQEDEQFF.

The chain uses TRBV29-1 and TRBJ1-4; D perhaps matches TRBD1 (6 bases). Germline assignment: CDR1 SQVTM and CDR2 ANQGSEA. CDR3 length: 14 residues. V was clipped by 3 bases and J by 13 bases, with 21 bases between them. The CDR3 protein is CSVDAAQRRGGLFF. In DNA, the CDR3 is TGCAGCGTTGACGCCGCCCAGCGCAGGGGAGGACTGTTTTTT.

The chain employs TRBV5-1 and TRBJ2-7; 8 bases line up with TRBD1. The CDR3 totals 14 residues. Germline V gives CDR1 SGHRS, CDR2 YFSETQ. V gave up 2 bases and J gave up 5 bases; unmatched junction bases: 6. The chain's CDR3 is CASSFQGAHDEQYF. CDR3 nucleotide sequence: TGCGCCAGCAGCTTCCAGGGGGCGCATGACGAGCAGTACTTC.

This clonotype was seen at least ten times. CDR3 coding DNA: TGCGCCAGCAGCGAGGGCACCACCATGAACACTGAAGCTTTCTTT. Residues: CASSEGTTMNTEAFF. The chain has TRBV5-1 and TRBJ1-1, with D hard to call. The CDR3 contains 15 residues. Germline CDR1 and CDR2: SGHRS and YFSETQ. V was pared by 4 bases and J by 0 bases, with 13 bases between.

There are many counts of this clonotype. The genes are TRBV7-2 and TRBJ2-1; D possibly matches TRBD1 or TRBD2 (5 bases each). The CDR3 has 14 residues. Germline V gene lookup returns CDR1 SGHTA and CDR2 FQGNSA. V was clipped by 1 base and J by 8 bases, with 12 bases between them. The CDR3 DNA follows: TGTGCCAGCAGCTTAGTTTTTAGGGACCATGAGCAGTTCTTC. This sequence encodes CASSLVFRDHEQFF.

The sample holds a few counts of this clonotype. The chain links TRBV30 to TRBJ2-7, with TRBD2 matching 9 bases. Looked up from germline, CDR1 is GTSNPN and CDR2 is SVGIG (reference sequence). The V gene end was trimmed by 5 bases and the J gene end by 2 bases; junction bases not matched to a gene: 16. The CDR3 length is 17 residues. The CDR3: CAWEFSGRGPPPYEQYF. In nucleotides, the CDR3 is TGTGCCTGGGAATTTAGCGGGAGAGGTCCTCCTCCCTACGAGCAGTACTTC. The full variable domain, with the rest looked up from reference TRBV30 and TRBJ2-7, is SQTIHQWPATLVQPVGSPLSLECTVEGTSNPNLYWYRQAAGRGLQLLFYSVGIGQISSEVPQNLSASRPQDRQFILSSKKLLLSDSGFYLCAWEFSGRGPPPYEQYFGPGTRLTVT.

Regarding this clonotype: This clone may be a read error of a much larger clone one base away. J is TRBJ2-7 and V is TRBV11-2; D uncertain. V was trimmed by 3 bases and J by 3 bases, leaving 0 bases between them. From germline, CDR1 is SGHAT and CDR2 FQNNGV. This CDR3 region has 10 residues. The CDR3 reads CASSFYEQYF. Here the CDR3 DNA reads TGTGCCAGCAGCTTCTACGAGCAGTACTTC. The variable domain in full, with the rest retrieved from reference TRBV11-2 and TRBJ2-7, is EAGVAQSPRYKIIEKRQSVAFWCNPISGHATLYWYQQILGQGPKLLIQFQNNGVVDDSQLPKDRFSAERLKGVDSTLKIQPAKLEDSAVYLCASSFYEQYFGPGTRLTVT.

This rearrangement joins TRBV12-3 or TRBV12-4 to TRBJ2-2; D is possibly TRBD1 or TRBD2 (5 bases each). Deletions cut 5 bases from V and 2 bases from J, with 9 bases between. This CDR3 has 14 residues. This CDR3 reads CASSVRDNTGELFF. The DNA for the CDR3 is TGTGCCAGCAGTGTCCGGGACAACACCGGGGAGCTGTTTTTT.

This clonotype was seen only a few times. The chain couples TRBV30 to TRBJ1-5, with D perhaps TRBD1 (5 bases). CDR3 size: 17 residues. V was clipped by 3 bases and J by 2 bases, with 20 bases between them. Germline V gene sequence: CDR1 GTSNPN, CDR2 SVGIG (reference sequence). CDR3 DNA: TGTGCCTGGAGAGCCCGACAGTCCCCTTTGGGCAATCAGCCCCAGCATTTT. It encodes CAWRARQSPLGNQPQHF.